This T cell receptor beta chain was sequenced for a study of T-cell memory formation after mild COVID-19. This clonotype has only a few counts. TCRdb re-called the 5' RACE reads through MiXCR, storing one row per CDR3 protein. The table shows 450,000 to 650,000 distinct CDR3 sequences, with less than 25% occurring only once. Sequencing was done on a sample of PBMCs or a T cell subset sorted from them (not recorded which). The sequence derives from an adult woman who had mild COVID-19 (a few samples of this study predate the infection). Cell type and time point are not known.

The CDR3 sequence is CAISIGAGTGKETQYF. The CDR3 coding sequence is TGTGCCATCAGCATTGGGGCGGGAACAGGCAAGGAGACCCAGTACTTC. The rearrangement uses TRBV10-3 and TRBJ2-5; D is perhaps TRBD2 (6 bases). From germline, CDR1 is ENHRY and CDR2 SYGVKD. The V gene lost 6 bases and the J gene lost 5 bases, with 22 bases spanning the gap. This CDR3 region has 16 residues.